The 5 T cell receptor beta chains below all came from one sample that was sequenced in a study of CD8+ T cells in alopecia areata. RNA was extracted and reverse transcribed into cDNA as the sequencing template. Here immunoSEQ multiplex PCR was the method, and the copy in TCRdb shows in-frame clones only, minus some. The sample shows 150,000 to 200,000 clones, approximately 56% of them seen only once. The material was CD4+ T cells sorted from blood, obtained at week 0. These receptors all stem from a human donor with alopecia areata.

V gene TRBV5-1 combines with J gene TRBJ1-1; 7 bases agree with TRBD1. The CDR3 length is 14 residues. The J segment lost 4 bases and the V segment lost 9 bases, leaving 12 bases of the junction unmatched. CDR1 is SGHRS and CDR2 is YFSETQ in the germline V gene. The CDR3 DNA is TGCGCCACCAGACAGGGTGGGAGTGGCACTGAAGCTTTCTTT. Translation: CATRQGGSGTEAFF.

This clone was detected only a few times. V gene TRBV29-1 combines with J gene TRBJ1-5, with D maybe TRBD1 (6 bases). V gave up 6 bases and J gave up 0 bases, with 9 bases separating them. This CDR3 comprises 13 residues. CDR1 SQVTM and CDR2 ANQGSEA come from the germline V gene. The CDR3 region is CSVRQDSNQPQHF. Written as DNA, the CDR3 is TGCAGCGTCCGACAGGATAGCAATCAGCCCCAGCATTTT.

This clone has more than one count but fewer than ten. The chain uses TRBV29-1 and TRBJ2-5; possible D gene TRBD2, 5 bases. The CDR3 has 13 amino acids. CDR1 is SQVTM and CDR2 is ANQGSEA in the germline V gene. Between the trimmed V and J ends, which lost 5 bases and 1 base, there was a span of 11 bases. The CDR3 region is CSVSDGLQETQYF. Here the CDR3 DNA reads TGCAGCGTTAGCGACGGACTCCAAGAGACCCAGTACTTC.

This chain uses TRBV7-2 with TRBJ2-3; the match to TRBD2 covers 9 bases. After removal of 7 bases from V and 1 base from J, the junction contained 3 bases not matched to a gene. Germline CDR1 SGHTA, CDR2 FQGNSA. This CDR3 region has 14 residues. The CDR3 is CASIASGGTDTQYF. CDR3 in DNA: TGTGCCAGCATCGCTAGCGGGGGCACAGATACGCAGTATTTT. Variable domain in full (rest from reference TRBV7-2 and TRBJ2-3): GAGVSQSPSNKVTEKGKDVELRCDPISGHTALYWYRQSLGQGLEFLIYFQGNSAPDKSGLPSDRFSAERTGGSVSTLTIQRTQQEDSAVYLCASIASGGTDTQYFGPGTRLTVL.

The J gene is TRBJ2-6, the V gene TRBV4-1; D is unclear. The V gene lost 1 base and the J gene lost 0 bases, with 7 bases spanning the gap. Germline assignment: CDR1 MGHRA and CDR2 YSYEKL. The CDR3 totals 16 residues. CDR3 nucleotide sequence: TGCGCCAGCAGCCAAGGAAGAAACTCTGGGGCCAACGTCCTGACTTTC. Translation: CASSQGRNSGANVLTF.